These T cell receptor beta chains were read from a single sample in a study of T-cell reconstitution after alpha-beta-depleted transplantation in children. TCRdb reprocessed the PCR reads via MiXCR and lists one record per CDR3 protein. The data contain around 600,000 distinct CDR3 sequences, more than 20% of them seen just once; the ten biggest clones take up around 14%. The input for sequencing was PBMCs, mostly from graft donor cells, taken 360 days after TCRalphabeta/CD19-depleted stem cell transplant. These receptors were taken from a boy in the first two years of life who had a stem cell transplant for acute myeloid leukemia, so the T cells may come from the graft donor. Each CDR3 is given with its conserved first and last residue. The D gene is left open where the match is weak. Size is stated for part of the rows, as once, few or many counts, or as a class when the clone is expanded.

J: TRBJ2-7; D: TRBD1; V: TRBV13; size: many; DNA: TGTGCCAGCAGCCCCTCGGGACAGCCCTACGAGCAGTACTTC; CDR3: CASSPSGQPYEQYF
J: TRBJ1-1; D: NA; V: TRBV25-1; size: NA; DNA: TGTGCCAGCAGTGAATCAGGTAGGAACACTGAAGCTTTCTTT; CDR3: CASSESGRNTEAFF
J: TRBJ1-1; D: NA; V: TRBV6-1; size: NA; DNA: TGTGCCAGCCGGCCAGGGATCACTGAAGCTTTCTTT; CDR3: CASRPGITEAFF
J: TRBJ2-2; D: NA; V: TRBV4-3; size: NA; DNA: TGCGCCAGCAGCCTACGCCCCGGGGGCGGGGAGCTGTTTTTT; CDR3: CASSLRPGGGELFF
J: TRBJ2-3; D: NA; V: TRBV20-1; size: NA; DNA: TGCAGTGCGCAAAGACTCGAAATATACGCTAGTACGCAGTATTTT; CDR3: CSAQRLEIYASTQYF
J: TRBJ2-1; D: TRBD2; V: TRBV5-6; size: NA; DNA: TGTGCCAGCAGCTTGGAGACTAGCGGGCCCTACAATGAGCAGTTCTTC; CDR3: CASSLETSGPYNEQFF
J: TRBJ1-4; D: NA; V: TRBV12-5; size: NA; DNA: TGTGCTAGTGCCCCTTTCGGGGAAGGCTATGAAAAACTGTTTTTT; CDR3: CASAPFGEGYEKLFF
J: TRBJ1-1; D: NA; V: TRBV20-1; size: few; DNA: TGCAGTGCTAGAGTGAGAGGCGCCCTGAACACTGAAGCTTTCTTT; CDR3: CSARVRGALNTEAFF
J: TRBJ2-7; D: TRBD1; V: TRBV5-6; size: few; DNA: TGTGCCAGCAGCTTGGGGACAGGGAGAAAGCAGTACTTC; CDR3: CASSLGTGRKQYF
J: TRBJ2-7; D: NA; V: TRBV4-2; size: few; DNA: TGTGCCAGCAGCCACTCCTCGGGACCGATCCCAGGGTACGAGCAGTACTTC; CDR3: CASSHSSGPIPGYEQYF
J: TRBJ2-2; D: NA; V: TRBV7-2; size: many; DNA: TGTGCCAGCAGCCCGGTAGCGTACACCGGGGAGCTGTTTTTT; CDR3: CASSPVAYTGELFF
J: TRBJ1-6; D: NA; V: TRBV27; size: NA; DNA: TGTGCCAGCAGTTTAATCGGAGGTGGAGTTTCACCCCTCCACTTT; CDR3: CASSLIGGGVSPLHF
J: TRBJ2-1; D: TRBD2; V: TRBV12-3/TRBV12-4; size: many; DNA: TGTGCCAGCAGTTTTTCTAGCGGGGCTTACAATGAGCAGTTCTTC; CDR3: CASSFSSGAYNEQFF
J: TRBJ2-1; D: TRBD2; V: TRBV12-3/TRBV12-4; size: many; DNA: TGTGCCAGCAGTTTTGTCGAGGCGGGGGGACTAGGAGGGTTCTTC; CDR3: CASSFVEAGGLGGFF
J: TRBJ2-5; D: NA; V: TRBV6-5; size: many; DNA: TGTGCCAGCAGTTACTTCGGGGGACAAGAGACCCAGTACTTC; CDR3: CASSYFGGQETQYF
J: TRBJ2-3; D: TRBD1; V: TRBV20-1; size: NA; DNA: TGCAGTGCCATACTGACAGGGGGCGGGTACACAGATACGCAGTATTTT; CDR3: CSAILTGGGYTDTQYF
J: TRBJ1-1; D: TRBD1; V: TRBV20-1; size: NA; DNA: TGCAGTGCTACAGGGGGCGGGGAAGCTTTCTTT; CDR3: CSATGGGEAFF
J: TRBJ1-1; D: NA; V: TRBV20-1; size: NA; DNA: TGCAGTGCTAGAGAGCTCAGATACACTGAAGCTTTCTTT; CDR3: CSARELRYTEAFF
J: TRBJ1-5; D: TRBD1; V: TRBV29-1; size: NA; DNA: TGCAGCGTTGAAGTTGGGGACAGGGTTAGTAATCAGCCCCAGCATTTT; CDR3: CSVEVGDRVSNQPQHF
J: TRBJ2-1; D: TRBD2; V: TRBV29-1; size: few; DNA: TGCAGCGTCTTACTAGCGGGGCTCTACAATGAGCAGTTCTTC; CDR3: CSVLLAGLYNEQFF
J: TRBJ1-5; D: NA; V: TRBV5-6; size: few; DNA: TGTGCCAGCAAAAGAGGCGGGGGTAATCAGCCCCAGCATTTT; CDR3: CASKRGGGNQPQHF
J: TRBJ1-2; D: TRBD1; V: TRBV12-3/TRBV12-4; size: few; DNA: TGTGCCAGCAGTTCCCGGGACAGAGATCTCTATGGCTACACCTTC; CDR3: CASSSRDRDLYGYTF
J: TRBJ2-3; D: TRBD2; V: TRBV20-1; size: many; DNA: TGCAGTGGTCCGGGGGGGCCGGGAGATACGCAGTATTTT; CDR3: CSGPGGPGDTQYF
J: TRBJ1-1; D: NA; V: TRBV4-3; size: many; DNA: TGCGCCAGCAGCCAAGAAGGATTAGGATCGATGAACACTGAAGCTTTCTTT; CDR3: CASSQEGLGSMNTEAFF
J: TRBJ2-2; D: NA; V: TRBV30; size: NA; DNA: TGTGCCTGGAGTACCCGGACAGTTCGAGAGCTGTTTTTT; CDR3: CAWSTRTVRELFF
J: TRBJ2-2; D: TRBD2; V: TRBV12-3/TRBV12-4; size: many; DNA: TGTGCCAGCAGTCTTCTAGCGGGGGTTTATACCGGGGAGCTGTTTTTT; CDR3: CASSLLAGVYTGELFF
J: TRBJ2-3; D: NA; V: TRBV27; size: many; DNA: TGTGCCACCTGGGGTTGGGATACGCAGTATTTT; CDR3: CATWGWDTQYF
J: TRBJ1-2; D: TRBD1; V: TRBV7-3; size: NA; DNA: TGTGCCAGCAGCTTTGGTGGAGACAGGGGATTGAGCGGCTACACCTTC; CDR3: CASSFGGDRGLSGYTF
J: TRBJ2-5; D: NA; V: TRBV6-1; size: NA; DNA: TGTGCCAGCAGTCAGGACTCCCCCGAGACCCAGTACTTC; CDR3: CASSQDSPETQYF
J: TRBJ1-2; D: NA; V: TRBV29-1; size: NA; DNA: TGCAGCGTTGCCGTTGCGGGAGCTAACTATGGCTACACCTTC; CDR3: CSVAVAGANYGYTF